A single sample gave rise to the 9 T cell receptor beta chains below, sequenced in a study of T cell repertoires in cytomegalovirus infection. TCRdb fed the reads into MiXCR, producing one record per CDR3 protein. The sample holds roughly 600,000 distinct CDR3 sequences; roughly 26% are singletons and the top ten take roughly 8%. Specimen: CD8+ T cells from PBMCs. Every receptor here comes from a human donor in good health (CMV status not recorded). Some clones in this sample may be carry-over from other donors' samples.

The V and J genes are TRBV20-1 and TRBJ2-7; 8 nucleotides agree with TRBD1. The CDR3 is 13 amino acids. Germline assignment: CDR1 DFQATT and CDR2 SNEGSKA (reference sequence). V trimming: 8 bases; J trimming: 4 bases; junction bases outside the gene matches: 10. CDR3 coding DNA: TGCAGTCTCCCGGGACAGGAAGAATACGAGCAGTACTTC. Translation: CSLPGQEEYEQYF.

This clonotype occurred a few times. The CDR3, as DNA: TGTGCCAGCAGCCTTCGGACTAGCGGGTATGATGAGCAGTTCTTC. This codes for CASSLRTSGYDEQFF. This sequence joins TRBV11-2 and TRBJ2-1; 11 bases map to TRBD2. Germline trimming cut 5 bases from V and 8 bases from J; bases unmatched to any gene: 8. CDR1 SGHAT and CDR2 FQNNGV come from the germline V gene. The CDR3 runs 15 residues.

This chain's CDR3 is CASTAGGPDTQYF. CDR3 bases: TGTGCCAGCACCGCCGGGGGACCAGATACGCAGTATTTT. The chain employs TRBV28 and TRBJ2-3; TRBD2 might be the D (6 bases). Trimming stripped 7 bases from V and 4 bases from J, with 12 bases between. Germline loops: CDR1 MDHEN, CDR2 SYDVKM. The CDR3 covers 13 residues.

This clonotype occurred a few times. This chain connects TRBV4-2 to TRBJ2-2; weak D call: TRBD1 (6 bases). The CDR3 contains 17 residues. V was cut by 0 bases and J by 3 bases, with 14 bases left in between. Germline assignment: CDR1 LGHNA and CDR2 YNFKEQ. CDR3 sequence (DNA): TGTGCCAGCAGCCAAGATTCAGGGGCAGCGTACACCGGGGAGCTGTTTTTT. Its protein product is CASSQDSGAAYTGELFF.

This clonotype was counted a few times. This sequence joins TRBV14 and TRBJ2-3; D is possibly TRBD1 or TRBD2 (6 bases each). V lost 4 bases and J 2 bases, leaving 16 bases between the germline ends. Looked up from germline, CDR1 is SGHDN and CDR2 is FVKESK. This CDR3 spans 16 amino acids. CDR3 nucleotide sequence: TGTGCCAGCAGCCCTCGGGTGAGGGGGGCCACAGATACGCAGTATTTT. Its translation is CASSPRVRGATDTQYF.

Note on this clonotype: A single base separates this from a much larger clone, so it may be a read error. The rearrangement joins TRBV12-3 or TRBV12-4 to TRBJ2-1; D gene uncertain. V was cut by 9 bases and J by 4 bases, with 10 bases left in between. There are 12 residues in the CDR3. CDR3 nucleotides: TGTGCCAGAGGCCCCTTATACAATGAGCAGTTCTTC. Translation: CARGPLYNEQFF.

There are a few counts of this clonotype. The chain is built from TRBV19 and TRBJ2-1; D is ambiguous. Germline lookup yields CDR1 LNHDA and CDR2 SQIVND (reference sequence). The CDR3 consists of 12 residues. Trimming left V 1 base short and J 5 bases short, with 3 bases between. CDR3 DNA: TGTGCCAGTAGTATAGGACACAATGAGCAGTTCTTC. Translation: CASSIGHNEQFF.

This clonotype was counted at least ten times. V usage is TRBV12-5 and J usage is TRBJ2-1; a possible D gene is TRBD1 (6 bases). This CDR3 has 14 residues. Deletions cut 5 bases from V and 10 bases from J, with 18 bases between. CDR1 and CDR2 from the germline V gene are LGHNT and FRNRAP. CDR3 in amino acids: CASGRLERGSEQFF. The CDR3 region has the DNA TGTGCTAGTGGTAGGCTAGAAAGGGGGAGCGAGCAGTTCTTC.

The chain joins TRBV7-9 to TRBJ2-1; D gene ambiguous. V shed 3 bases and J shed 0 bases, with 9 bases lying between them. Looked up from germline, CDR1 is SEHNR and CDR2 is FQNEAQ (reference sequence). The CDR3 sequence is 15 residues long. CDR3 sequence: CASSFSDSSYNEQFF. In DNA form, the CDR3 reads TGTGCCAGCAGCTTTTCTGATAGCTCCTACAATGAGCAGTTCTTC. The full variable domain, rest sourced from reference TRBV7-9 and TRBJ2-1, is DTGVSQNPRHKITKRGQNVTFRCDPISEHNRLYWYRQTLGQGPEFLTYFQNEAQLEKSRLLSDRFSAERPKGSFSTLEIQRTEQGDSAMYLCASSFSDSSYNEQFFGPGTRLTVL.